This T cell receptor beta chain was sequenced in a study of Graves' ophthalmopathy and Graves' hyperthyroidism. Study-level results: The model predicted ophthalmopathy progression with roughly 70% sensitivity and less than 80% specificity.

This CDR3 is 11 amino acids long. The J segment lost 11 bases and the V segment lost 6 bases, leaving 3 bases of the junction unmatched. This clonotype showed up many times. Its antigen is undetermined. Using RNA transcripts, the TCR beta CDR3 regions were amplified. Second-round multiplex PCR followed a first-round RT-PCR using HTBI primers. TCRdb recomputed calls from the multiplex PCR reads with MiXCR, one row per CDR3 protein. The sample holds roughly 500,000 distinct CDR3 sequences, 13% to 15% seen once. Certain patients, namely those with other autoimmune diseases, uncontrolled infections, pregnancy or lactation, were excluded. The PBMC fraction was derived from around 10 ml of fresh peripheral blood.

The sequence derives from a young woman with Graves' ophthalmopathy. Sequenced: blood. This chain joins TRBV12-3 or TRBV12-4 and TRBJ1-2; 10 bases map to TRBD1. In DNA form, the CDR3 reads TGTGCCAGCAGGACAGGGGGCGTTTACACCTTC. Amino acid sequence: CASRTGGVYTF.